The 6 T cell receptor beta chains given below trace back to one sample, sequenced in a study of regulatory T cells in long-lasting Graves disease. Sequencing libraries for TCR beta were prepared with iRepertoire HTBI primers and Arm-PCR of CDR3 regions. TCRdb recomputed calls from the multiplex PCR reads with MiXCR, one row per CDR3 protein. The sample consists of about 470,000 distinct CDR3 sequences, less than 25% of them appearing once. Time point specified: persistent/refractory GD, antithyroid drugs over 5 years with positive TRAb. PBMCs were the source of the RNA used for TCR sequencing. The sample in question was peripheral blood mononuclear cells (PBMCs), obtained when the disease was refractory, from a patient treated with antithyroid drugs. Receptors were obtained from a female donor with Graves disease.

This clonotype was picked up many times. The chain is built from TRBV27 and TRBJ2-6, with 7 positions matching TRBD1. After removal of 4 bases from V and 2 bases from J, the junction contained 5 bases not matched to a gene. The germline V gene encodes CDR1 MNHEY and CDR2 SMNVEV (reference sequence). The CDR3 totals 16 residues. The CDR3 loop reads CASSSLDRAGANVLTF. The CDR3 region has the DNA TGTGCCAGCAGTTCCCTCGACAGGGCTGGGGCCAACGTCCTGACTTTC.

The chain employs TRBV7-3 and TRBJ2-6; the D is unclear. CDR1 and CDR2 (germline): SGHTA, FQGTGA. The CDR3 spans 18 residues. Trimming stripped 5 bases from V and 0 bases from J, with 17 bases between. CDR3 coding DNA: TGTGCCAGCAGCCCGAAAGGTCCGAACAGCTCTGGGGCCAACGTCCTGACTTTC. It codes for CASSPKGPNSSGANVLTF.

The chain has TRBV19 and TRBJ2-7; D is possibly TRBD1 (6 bases). The CDR3 consists of 13 residues. Germline V lookup: CDR1 LNHDA, CDR2 SQIVND (reference sequence). V was cut by 10 bases and J by 3 bases, with 16 bases left in between. This CDR3 reads CATSGTRSYEQYF. The DNA of the CDR3 is TGTGCCACTTCCGGGACAAGGAGCTACGAGCAGTACTTC.

J is TRBJ1-3 and V is TRBV4-1; D gene unclear. Trimming left V 3 bases short and J 0 bases short, with 12 bases between. The CDR3 consists of 16 residues. Germline-derived CDR1 and CDR2 are MGHRA and YSYEKL. CDR3: CASSHPGISSGNTIYF. The CDR3 region has the DNA TGCGCCAGCAGCCACCCCGGAATCTCCTCTGGAAACACCATATATTTT.

The chain links TRBV20-1 to TRBJ2-2, with D perhaps TRBD1 (6 bases). Germline CDR1 DFQATT, CDR2 SNEGSKA (reference sequence). Between the trimmed V and J ends, which lost 0 bases and 3 bases, there was a span of 11 bases. The CDR3 length is 15 residues. CDR3 amino acids: CSARDFNRDTGELFF. CDR3 nucleotides: TGCAGTGCTAGAGATTTTAACAGGGACACCGGGGAGCTGTTTTTT.

Ten or more counts support this clonotype. The J gene is TRBJ2-5, the V gene TRBV2; TRBD2 matches at 7 bases. After removal of 3 bases from V and 3 bases from J, the junction contained 10 bases not matched to a gene. Germline loops: CDR1 SNHLY, CDR2 FYNNEI. This CDR3 is built from 16 residues. CDR3 bases: TGTGCCAGCAGTGATGATAGCGGGCCAAGGGAAGAGACCCAGTACTTC. This encodes CASSDDSGPREETQYF.